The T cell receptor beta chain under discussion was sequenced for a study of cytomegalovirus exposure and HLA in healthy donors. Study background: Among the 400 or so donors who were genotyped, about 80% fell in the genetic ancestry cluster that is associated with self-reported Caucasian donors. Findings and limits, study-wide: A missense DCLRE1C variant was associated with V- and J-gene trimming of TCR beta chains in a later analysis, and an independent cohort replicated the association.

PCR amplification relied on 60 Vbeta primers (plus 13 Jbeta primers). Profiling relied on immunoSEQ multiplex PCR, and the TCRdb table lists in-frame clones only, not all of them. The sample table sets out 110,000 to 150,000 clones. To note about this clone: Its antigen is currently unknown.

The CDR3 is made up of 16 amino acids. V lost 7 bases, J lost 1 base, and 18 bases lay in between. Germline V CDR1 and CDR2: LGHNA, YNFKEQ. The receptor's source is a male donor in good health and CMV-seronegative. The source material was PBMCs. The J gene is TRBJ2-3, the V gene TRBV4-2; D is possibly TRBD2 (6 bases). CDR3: CASNLEGASGTDTQYF. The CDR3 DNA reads TGTGCCAGCAACCTAGAAGGAGCTAGCGGCACAGATACGCAGTATTTT.